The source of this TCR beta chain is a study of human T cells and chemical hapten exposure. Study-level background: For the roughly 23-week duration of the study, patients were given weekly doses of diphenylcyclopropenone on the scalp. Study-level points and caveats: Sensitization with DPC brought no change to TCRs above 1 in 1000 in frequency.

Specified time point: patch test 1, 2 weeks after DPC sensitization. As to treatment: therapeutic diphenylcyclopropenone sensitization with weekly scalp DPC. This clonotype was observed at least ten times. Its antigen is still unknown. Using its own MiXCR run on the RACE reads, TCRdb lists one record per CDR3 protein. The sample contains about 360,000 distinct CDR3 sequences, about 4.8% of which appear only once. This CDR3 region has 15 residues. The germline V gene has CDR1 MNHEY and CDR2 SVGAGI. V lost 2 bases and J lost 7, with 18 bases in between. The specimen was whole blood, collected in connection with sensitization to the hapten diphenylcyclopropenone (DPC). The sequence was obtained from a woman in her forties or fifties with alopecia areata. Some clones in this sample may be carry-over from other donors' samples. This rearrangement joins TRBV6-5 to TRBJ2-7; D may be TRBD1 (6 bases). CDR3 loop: CASSYTGTPLGEQYF. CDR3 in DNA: TGTGCCAGCAGTTACACCGGGACACCGTTGGGGGAGCAGTACTTC.